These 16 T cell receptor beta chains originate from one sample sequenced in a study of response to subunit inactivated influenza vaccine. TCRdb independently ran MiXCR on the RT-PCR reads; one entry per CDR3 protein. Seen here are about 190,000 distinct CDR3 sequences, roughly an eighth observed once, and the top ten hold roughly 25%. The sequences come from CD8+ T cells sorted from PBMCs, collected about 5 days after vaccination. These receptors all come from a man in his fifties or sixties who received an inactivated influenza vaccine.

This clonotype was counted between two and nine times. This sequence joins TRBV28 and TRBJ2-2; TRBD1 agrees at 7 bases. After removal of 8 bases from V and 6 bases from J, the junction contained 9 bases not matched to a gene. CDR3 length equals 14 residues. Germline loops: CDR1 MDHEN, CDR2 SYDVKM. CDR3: CASWNTGAAGELFF. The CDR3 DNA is TGTGCCAGCTGGAACACAGGGGCTGCCGGGGAGCTGTTTTTT.

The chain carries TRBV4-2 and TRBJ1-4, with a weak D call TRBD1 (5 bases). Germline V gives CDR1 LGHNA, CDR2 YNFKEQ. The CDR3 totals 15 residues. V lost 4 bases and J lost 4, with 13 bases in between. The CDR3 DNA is TGTGCCAGCAGCCCATGGGAACAGGATAATGAAAAACTGTTTTTT. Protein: CASSPWEQDNEKLFF.

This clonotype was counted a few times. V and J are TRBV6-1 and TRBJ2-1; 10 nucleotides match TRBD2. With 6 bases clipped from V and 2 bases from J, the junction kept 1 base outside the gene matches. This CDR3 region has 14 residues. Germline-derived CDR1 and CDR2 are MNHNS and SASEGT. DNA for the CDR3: TGTGCCAGCAGCGGACTAGCGGCCTACAATGAGCAGTTCTTC. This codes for CASSGLAAYNEQFF.

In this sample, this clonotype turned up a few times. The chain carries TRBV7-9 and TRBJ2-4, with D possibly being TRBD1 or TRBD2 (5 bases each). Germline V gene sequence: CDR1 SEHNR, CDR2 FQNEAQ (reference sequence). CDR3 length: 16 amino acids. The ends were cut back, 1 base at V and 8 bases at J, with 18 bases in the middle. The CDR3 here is CASSLEVGTPKDIQYF. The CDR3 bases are TGTGCCAGCAGCTTAGAGGTCGGGACCCCGAAAGACATTCAGTACTTC.

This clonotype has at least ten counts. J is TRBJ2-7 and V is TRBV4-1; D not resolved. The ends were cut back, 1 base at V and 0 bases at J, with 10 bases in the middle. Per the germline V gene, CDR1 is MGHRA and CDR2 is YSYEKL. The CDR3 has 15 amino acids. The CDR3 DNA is TGCGCCAGCAGCCAAGGTCCTCCCAGCTCCTACGAGCAGTACTTC. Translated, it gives CASSQGPPSSYEQYF.

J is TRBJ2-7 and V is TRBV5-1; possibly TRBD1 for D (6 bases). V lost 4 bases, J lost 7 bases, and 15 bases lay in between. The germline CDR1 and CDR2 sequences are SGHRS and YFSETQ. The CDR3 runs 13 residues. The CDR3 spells CASSPVGGLEQYF. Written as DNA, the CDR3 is TGCGCCAGCAGCCCGGTTGGGGGCTTGGAGCAGTACTTC.

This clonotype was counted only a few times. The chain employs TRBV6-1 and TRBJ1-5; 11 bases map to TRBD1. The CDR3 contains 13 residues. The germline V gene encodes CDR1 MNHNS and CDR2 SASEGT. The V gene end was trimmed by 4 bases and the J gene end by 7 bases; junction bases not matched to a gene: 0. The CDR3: CASSGTGGQPQHF. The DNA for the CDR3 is TGTGCCAGCAGTGGGACAGGGGGCCAGCCCCAGCATTTT.

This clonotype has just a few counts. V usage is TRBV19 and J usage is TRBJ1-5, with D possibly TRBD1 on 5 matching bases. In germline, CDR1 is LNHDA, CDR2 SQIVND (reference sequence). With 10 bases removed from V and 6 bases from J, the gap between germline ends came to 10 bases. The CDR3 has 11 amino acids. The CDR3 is CATGFGQPQHF. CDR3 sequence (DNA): TGTGCCACAGGGTTCGGTCAGCCCCAGCATTTT.

The chain's CDR3 is CASRAAGGPSDTQYF. CDR3 bases: TGTGCCAGCAGGGCAGCGGGGGGGCCATCAGATACGCAGTATTTT. This rearrangement joins TRBV27 to TRBJ2-3, with 10 bases fitting TRBD2. In germline, CDR1 is MNHEY, CDR2 SMNVEV (reference sequence). Trimming cost V 6 bases and J 4 bases; bases outside gene matches: 7. The CDR3 runs to 15 residues.

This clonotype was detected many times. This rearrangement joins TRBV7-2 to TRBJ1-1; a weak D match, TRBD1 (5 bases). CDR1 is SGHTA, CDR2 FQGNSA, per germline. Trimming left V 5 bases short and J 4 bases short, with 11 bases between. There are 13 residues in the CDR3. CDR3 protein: CASSGKRGTEAFF. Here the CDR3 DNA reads TGTGCCAGCAGCGGGAAAAGGGGCACTGAAGCTTTCTTT. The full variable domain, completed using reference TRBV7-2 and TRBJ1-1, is GAGVSQSPSNKVTEKGKDVELRCDPISGHTALYWYRQSLGQGLEFLIYFQGNSAPDKSGLPSDRFSAERTGGSVSTLTIQRTQQEDSAVYLCASSGKRGTEAFFGQGTRLTVV.

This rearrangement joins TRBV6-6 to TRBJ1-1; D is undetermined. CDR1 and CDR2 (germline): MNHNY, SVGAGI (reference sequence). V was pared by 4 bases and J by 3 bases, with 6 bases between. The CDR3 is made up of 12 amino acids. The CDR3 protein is CASSFDHTEAFF. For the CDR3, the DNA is TGTGCCAGCAGTTTCGACCACACTGAAGCTTTCTTT.

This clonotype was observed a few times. The DNA for the CDR3 is TGTGCCAGCAGTTACGTCGGGGGCTCTAATGAAAAACTGTTTTTT. The encoded protein is CASSYVGGSNEKLFF. V and J are TRBV6-2 or TRBV6-3 and TRBJ1-4, with TRBD1 as a possible D gene (6 bases). V lost 2 bases and J 3 bases, leaving 10 bases between the germline ends. The CDR3 is 15 residues long. In germline, CDR1 is MNHEY, CDR2 SVGEGT.

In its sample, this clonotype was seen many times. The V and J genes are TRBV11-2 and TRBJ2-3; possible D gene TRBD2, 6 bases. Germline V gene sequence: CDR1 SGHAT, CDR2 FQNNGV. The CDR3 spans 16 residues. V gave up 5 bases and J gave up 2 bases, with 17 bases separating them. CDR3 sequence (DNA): TGTGCCAGCAGCCACCCGTTGGCGGGGAACACAGATACGCAGTATTTT. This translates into CASSHPLAGNTDTQYF.

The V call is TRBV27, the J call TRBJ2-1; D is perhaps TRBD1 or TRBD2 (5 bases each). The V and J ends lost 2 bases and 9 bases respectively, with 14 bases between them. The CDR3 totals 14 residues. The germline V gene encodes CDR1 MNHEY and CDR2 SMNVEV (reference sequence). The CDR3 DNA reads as TGTGCCAGCAGTTTAATCCTGGCTGGGGGTGAGCAGTTCTTC. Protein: CASSLILAGGEQFF.

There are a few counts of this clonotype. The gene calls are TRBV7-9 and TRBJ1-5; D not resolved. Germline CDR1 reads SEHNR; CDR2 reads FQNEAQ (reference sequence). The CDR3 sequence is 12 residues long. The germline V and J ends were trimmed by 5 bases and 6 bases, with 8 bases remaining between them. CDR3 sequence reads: CASSKGRQPQHF. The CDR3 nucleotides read TGTGCCAGCAGCAAAGGGCGTCAGCCCCAGCATTTT.

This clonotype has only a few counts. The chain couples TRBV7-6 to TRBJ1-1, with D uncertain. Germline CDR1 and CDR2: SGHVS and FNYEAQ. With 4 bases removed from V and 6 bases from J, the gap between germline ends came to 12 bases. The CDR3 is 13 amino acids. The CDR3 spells CASSSTESAEAFF. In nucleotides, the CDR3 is TGTGCCAGCAGCTCAACCGAGAGCGCTGAAGCTTTCTTT.